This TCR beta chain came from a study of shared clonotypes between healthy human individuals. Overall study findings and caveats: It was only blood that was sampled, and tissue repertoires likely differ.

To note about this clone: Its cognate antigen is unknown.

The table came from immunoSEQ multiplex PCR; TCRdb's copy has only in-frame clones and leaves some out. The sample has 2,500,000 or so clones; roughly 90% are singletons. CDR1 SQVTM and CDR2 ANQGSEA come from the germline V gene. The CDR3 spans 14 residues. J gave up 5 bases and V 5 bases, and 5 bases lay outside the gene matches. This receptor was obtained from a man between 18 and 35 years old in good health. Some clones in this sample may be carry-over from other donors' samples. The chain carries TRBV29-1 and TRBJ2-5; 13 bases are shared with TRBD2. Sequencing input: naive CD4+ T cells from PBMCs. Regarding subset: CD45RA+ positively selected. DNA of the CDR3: TGCAGCGTTAGGACTAGCGGGAGTGGCGAGACCCAGTACTTC. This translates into CSVRTSGSGETQYF.